This T cell receptor beta chain is drawn from a study of PD-1 blockade in classical Hodgkin lymphoma. Findings and limits, study-wide: Causes of the repertoire differences remain undefined, possibly disease activity or prior therapy. Newly diagnosed patients reportedly trailed healthy donors in baseline TCR diversity. Significantly greater TCR diversity emerged by C4D1 in CD4+ cells but not CD8+ cells.

Points on this clone: Its antigen is undetermined.

CDR3 length: 14 residues. V lost 2 bases, J lost 1 base, and 5 bases lay in between. Germline V gene sequence: CDR1 SGHVS, CDR2 FQNEAQ. Clones were read by immunoSEQ multiplex PCR, and TCRdb kept only the in-frame ones, dropping some. The table shows some 41,000 clones, with 65% to 85% occurring only once. Brentuximab vedotin exposure varied among the patients, all of whom had relapsed after autologous stem cell transplantation. Complete response, partial response or progressive disease was each patient's best response. This TCR derives from a human donor with classical Hodgkin lymphoma. This specimen was peripheral blood mononuclear cells (PBMCs), taken before the second cycle of nivolumab. The chain joins TRBV7-8 to TRBJ2-2; no firm D call. The CDR3 coding sequence is TGTGCCAGCAGCTTACAAATGAACACCGGGGAGCTGTTTTTT. Protein sequence: CASSLQMNTGELFF.